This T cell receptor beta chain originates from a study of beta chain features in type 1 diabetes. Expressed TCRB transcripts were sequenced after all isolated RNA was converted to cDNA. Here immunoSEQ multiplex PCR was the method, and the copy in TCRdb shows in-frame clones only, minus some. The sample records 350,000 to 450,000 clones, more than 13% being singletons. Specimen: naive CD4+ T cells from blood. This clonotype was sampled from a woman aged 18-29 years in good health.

Here the CDR3 DNA reads TGTGCCAGCGGATGGGACACCATCTACGAGCAGTACTTC. It encodes CASGWDTIYEQYF. The chain has TRBV6-1 and TRBJ2-7; TRBD1 is a possible D gene (6 bases). The CDR3 contains 13 residues. Germline-derived CDR1 and CDR2 are MNHNS and SASEGT. The V end lost 8 bases, the J end lost 3 bases, and 14 bases lay between the germline ends.